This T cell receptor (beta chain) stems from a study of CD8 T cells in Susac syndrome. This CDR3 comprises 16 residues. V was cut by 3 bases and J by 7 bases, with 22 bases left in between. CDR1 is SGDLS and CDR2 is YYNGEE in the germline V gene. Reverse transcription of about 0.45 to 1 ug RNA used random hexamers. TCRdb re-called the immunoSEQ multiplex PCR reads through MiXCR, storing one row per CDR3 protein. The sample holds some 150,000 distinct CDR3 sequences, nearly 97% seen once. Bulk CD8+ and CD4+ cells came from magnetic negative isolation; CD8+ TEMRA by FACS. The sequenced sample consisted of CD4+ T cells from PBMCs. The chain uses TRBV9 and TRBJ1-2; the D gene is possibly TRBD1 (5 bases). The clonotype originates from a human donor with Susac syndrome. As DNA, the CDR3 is TGTGCCAGCAGCGACGGGACCGCCAATTTTCCTGGTGGCTACACCTTC. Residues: CASSDGTANFPGGYTF. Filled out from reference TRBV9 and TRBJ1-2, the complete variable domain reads DSGVTQTPKHLITATGQRVTLRCSPRSGDLSVYWYQQSLDQGLQFLIQYYNGEERAKGNILERFSAQQFPDLHSELNLSSLELGDSALYFCASSDGTANFPGGYTFGSGTRLTVV.